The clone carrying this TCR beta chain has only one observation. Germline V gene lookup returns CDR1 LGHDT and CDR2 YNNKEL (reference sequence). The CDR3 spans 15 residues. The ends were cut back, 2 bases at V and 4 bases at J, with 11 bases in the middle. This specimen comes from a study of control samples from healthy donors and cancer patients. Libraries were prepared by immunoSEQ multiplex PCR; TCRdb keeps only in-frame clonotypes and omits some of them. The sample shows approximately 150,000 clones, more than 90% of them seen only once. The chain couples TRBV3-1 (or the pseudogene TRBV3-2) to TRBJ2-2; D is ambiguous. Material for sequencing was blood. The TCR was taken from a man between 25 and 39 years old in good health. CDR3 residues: CASSQRPPGTGELFF. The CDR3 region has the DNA TGTGCCAGCAGCCAACGGCCCCCGGGCACCGGGGAGCTGTTTTTT.